These T cell receptor beta chains were read from a single sample in a study of T cell repertoires in cytomegalovirus infection. TCRdb re-called the reads with MiXCR, one entry per CDR3 protein. The sample lists approximately 300,000 distinct CDR3 sequences, around a quarter seen once, with about 14% in the top ten. These receptors lack a known antigen. The sequencing here drew on cultured PBMCs, taken from culture after CMV antigen stimulation. The receptor source for this set is a human donor in good health (CMV status not recorded). Some clones in this sample may be carry-over from other donors' samples. Both conserved end residues are part of each CDR3. D genes are given only for firm matches. The size of a clone is reported for some rows only, either as once, few or many, or as a class for expanded clones.

CDR3 DNA,CDR3 protein,clone size,V gene,J gene,D gene
TGTGCCACCAGCCAGGGGGGAGCGGATACGCAGTATTTT,CATSQGGADTQYF,-,TRBV15,TRBJ2-3,-
TGTGCCATCAGTGAGACAGCGAACACTGAAGCTTTCTTT,CAISETANTEAFF,few,TRBV10-3,TRBJ1-1,-
TGTGCCAGCAGTTTGGTGGGGTATAATTCACCCCTCCACTTT,CASSLVGYNSPLHF,-,TRBV12-3/TRBV12-4,TRBJ1-6,-
TGCAGTGCTAGAGATCTGGCAGGGGGCACTGAAGCTTTCTTT,CSARDLAGGTEAFF,few,TRBV20-1,TRBJ1-1,TRBD1
TGCGCCAGCAGCCAAGAACAGGTGTATAGCAATCAGCCCCAGCATTTT,CASSQEQVYSNQPQHF,-,TRBV4-1,TRBJ1-5,-
TGTGCCAGCAGTTTATCGCCAGGAGGAAACACCGGGGAGCTGTTTTTT,CASSLSPGGNTGELFF,many,TRBV27,TRBJ2-2,-
TGTGCCAGCAGTTTAAAGGGACCGCCTTGGAACTATGGCTACACCTTC,CASSLKGPPWNYGYTF,few,TRBV27,TRBJ1-2,-
TGCAGTGCTAGAGATGCGGCTAGCGGGAGTGGTGATACGCAGTATTTT,CSARDAASGSGDTQYF,few,TRBV20-1,TRBJ2-3,TRBD2
TGTGCCAGCACAGGGGGAACGGGTGAGCAGTTCTTC,CASTGGTGEQFF,few,TRBV25-1,TRBJ2-1,TRBD1
TGTGCCAGCAGCCGGGGACTAACTTACAATGAGCAGTTCTTC,CASSRGLTYNEQFF,many,TRBV7-3,TRBJ2-1,TRBD2
TGTGCCAGCAGCTTGGGGTCTAGCGGGAGTAATGAGCAGTTCTTC,CASSLGSSGSNEQFF,many,TRBV7-9,TRBJ2-1,TRBD2
TGTGCCAGCAGTTACACTCTGAATCGGGACAGGGTTCCCTACGAGCAGTACTTC,CASSYTLNRDRVPYEQYF,-,TRBV6-1,TRBJ2-7,TRBD1
TGTGCCAGCAGTCCCTCCGAAACAGGGGGCGGCACAGATACGCAGTATTTT,CASSPSETGGGTDTQYF,many,TRBV11-3,TRBJ2-3,TRBD1
TGTGCCAGCAGCTTTGGAGACCTGACGAACACTGAAGCTTTCTTT,CASSFGDLTNTEAFF,-,TRBV5-4,TRBJ1-1,-
TGTGCCAGCAGTCGCTCGGCGGAAGAGACCCAGTACTTC,CASSRSAEETQYF,many,TRBV7-2,TRBJ2-5,-